A selection of T cell receptor beta chains follows, all from one sample in a study of vaccination effects on CD4 cells after COVID-19. Repertoires were generated with immunoSEQ multiplex PCR, while TCRdb's copy carries only in-frame clones and drops some. The sample holds tens of thousands of clones, about 80% seen once. No antigen has been assigned to these receptors. Sequences were derived from CD4+ T cells from PBMCs cultured with HCoV-229E spike peptides, sampled after COVID-19 vaccination. Receptors were obtained from a human donor who received a COVID-19 vaccine. CDR3s include the opening cysteine and the closing phenylalanine or tryptophan. Each record gives: clone size, D gene, V gene, J gene, CDR3 protein, CDR3 DNA. The D gene is left open where the match is weak. The size entry is marked missing in some rows and otherwise reads once, few, many or a size class.

>-|-|TRBV6-5|TRBJ1-6
CASSLGGQGGSPLHF
TGTGCCAGCAGTTTAGGCGGTCAGGGAGGTTCACCCCTCCACTTT
>-|-|TRBV28|TRBJ1-5
CASSLSRGGKPQHF
TGTGCCAGCAGCTTATCCCGGGGAGGCAAGCCCCAGCATTTT
>-|TRBD2|TRBV24-1|TRBJ2-1
CATSDSRAGGAEQFF
TGTGCCACCAGTGATTCGCGGGCCGGGGGGGCGGAGCAGTTCTTC
>-|-|TRBV4-3|TRBJ2-3
CASSREGRDTDTQYF
TGCGCCAGCAGCCGAGAAGGCCGCGACACAGATACGCAGTATTTT
>-|-|TRBV6-5|TRBJ1-3
CASSNARTSGNTIYF
TGTGCCAGCAGTAATGCAAGAACCTCTGGAAACACCATATATTTT
>-|-|TRBV10-2|TRBJ1-1
CASSTTGDTEAFF
TGCGCCAGCTCAACAACCGGGGACACTGAAGCTTTCTTT
>-|-|TRBV5-1|TRBJ2-5
CASSLGGVQETQYF
TGCGCCAGCAGCTTGGGGGGTGTCCAAGAGACCCAGTACTTC
>-|-|TRBV4-1|TRBJ2-2
CASSYGDLSGELFF
TGCGCCAGCAGCTACGGGGACCTTTCCGGGGAGCTGTTTTTT
>-|-|TRBV28|TRBJ1-5
CASSQSGAGDQPQHF
TGTGCCAGCAGCCAATCAGGAGCAGGGGATCAGCCCCAGCATTTT
>-|-|TRBV6-5|TRBJ2-1
CASSYSPVGVNEQFF
TGTGCCAGCAGTTACTCGCCAGTGGGGGTGAATGAGCAGTTCTTC
>-|-|TRBV5-1|TRBJ1-1
CASSSTPNTEAFF
TGCGCCAGCAGCTCGACACCGAACACTGAAGCTTTCTTT
>once|-|TRBV4-1|TRBJ2-1
CASSQDLARRQFF
TGCGCCAGCAGCCAAGATTTGGCCAGAAGACAGTTCTTC
>-|-|TRBV7-9|TRBJ1-4
CASSLDRFLNEKLFF
TGTGCCAGCAGCTTAGATCGGTTCCTTAATGAAAAACTGTTTTTT
>-|-|TRBV5-1|TRBJ1-1
CASSPGGVGVGTEAFF
TGCGCCAGCAGCCCCGGGGGGGTTGGGGTCGGCACTGAAGCTTTCTTT
>-|TRBD1|TRBV6-6|TRBJ1-4
CASSYSAQGNEKLFF
TGTGCCAGCAGTTACTCGGCACAGGGGAATGAAAAACTGTTTTTT
>-|TRBD2|TRBV7-2|TRBJ2-3
CASSLEAGGRLSNTQYF
TGTGCCAGCAGCTTAGAGGCGGGGGGCCGACTATCGAATACGCAGTATTTT
>-|-|TRBV10-2|TRBJ1-5
CASSESGGWGQPQHF
TGCGCCAGCAGTGAGTCCGGGGGCTGGGGTCAGCCCCAGCATTTT
>-|-|TRBV19|TRBJ1-6
CASSIGASYNSPLHF
TGTGCCAGTAGTATAGGGGCCTCCTATAATTCACCCCTCCACTTT
>-|-|TRBV2|TRBJ2-5
CASSYWMETQYF
TGTGCCAGCAGTTATTGGATGGAGACCCAGTACTTC
>-|TRBD1|TRBV7-3|TRBJ1-2
CASSPGTGYGYTF
TGTGCCAGCAGCCCCGGGACAGGATATGGCTACACCTTC
>-|-|TRBV7-2|TRBJ1-5
CASSLTGGNIQPQHF
TGTGCCAGCAGCCTGACAGGCGGTAATATTCAGCCCCAGCATTTT
>once|-|TRBV7-9|TRBJ2-3
CASSLMVGTDTQYF
TGTGCCAGCAGCTTAATGGTTGGGACAGATACGCAGTATTTT
>-|-|TRBV6-4|TRBJ2-3
CASSEDATDTQYF
TGTGCCAGCAGCGAGGATGCCACAGATACGCAGTATTTT
>-|TRBD2|TRBV7-3|TRBJ2-2
CASSLGLAGGIPGELFF
TGTGCCAGCAGCTTGGGACTAGCGGGGGGAATCCCCGGGGAGCTGTTTTTT
>-|-|TRBV19|TRBJ2-5
CASSIQLSSETQYF
TGTGCCAGTAGTATCCAGTTAAGTTCAGAGACCCAGTACTTC
>-|TRBD1|TRBV29-1|TRBJ2-6
CSVTPPGQEFSGANVLTF
TGCAGCGTTACCCCACCGGGACAGGAGTTTTCTGGGGCCAACGTCCTGACTTTC
>few|-|TRBV5-5|TRBJ2-1
CASSLALIDEQFF
TGTGCCAGCAGCTTGGCCCTCATAGATGAGCAGTTCTTC
>-|-|TRBV5-1|TRBJ1-2
CASSLGDERYGYTF
TGCGCCAGCAGCTTGGGAGACGAGAGGTATGGCTACACCTTC
>-|-|TRBV18|TRBJ1-1
CASSPGFFAEAFF
TGTGCCAGCTCACCAGGGTTTTTTGCTGAAGCTTTCTTT
>-|-|TRBV5-1|TRBJ2-5
CASSLAGAEETQYF
TGCGCCAGCAGCTTGGCCGGGGCTGAAGAGACCCAGTACTTC
>-|TRBD1|TRBV7-3|TRBJ1-1
CASSPSTSGQPNTEAFF
TGTGCCAGCAGCCCCTCGACCTCGGGACAGCCGAACACTGAAGCTTTCTTT